The 21 T cell receptor beta chains presented below share a single source sample, sequenced in a study of blood T cell repertoires in COVID-19 (dated by TCRdb to 2020 to 2022). The library was obtained by the immunoSEQ multiplex PCR assay. The table comes from immuneACCESS by way of TCRdb, which keeps in-frame sequences with V and J called. Part of the clones is missing from these tables; in studies checked, under half for an unresolved V gene and the rest for unknown reasons. The sample table contains around 330,000 clones; only one count was recorded for around nine tenths of them. The top ten clones comprise about 5.2% of the sample. Sequences were obtained from PBMCs or T cells enriched from blood (not recorded which). The origin of the receptors is a man in his fifties or sixties who had recovered from COVID-19.

V is TRBV5-5 and J is TRBJ2-7; weak D call: TRBD2 (5 bases). Germline lookup yields CDR1 SGHKS and CDR2 YYEKEE (reference sequence). V lost 2 bases to trimming and J lost 0 bases, with 18 bases between them. The length of the CDR3 is 17 residues. CDR3 loop: CASSFAVGASFSYEQYF. CDR3 coding DNA: TGTGCCAGCAGCTTTGCTGTGGGAGCCTCTTTCTCCTACGAGCAGTACTTC.

The V call is TRBV11-2, the J call TRBJ2-1; maybe TRBD2 (6 bases). Trimming pared 1 base from V and 4 bases from J, leaving 14 bases between. CDR3 size: 16 residues. CDR1 and CDR2 (germline): SGHAT, FQNNGV. The chain's CDR3 is CASSLVGGQGYNEQFF. For the CDR3, the DNA is TGTGCCAGCAGCTTAGTCGGAGGGCAAGGATACAATGAGCAGTTCTTC.

The V gene is TRBV27, the J gene TRBJ2-2; tentative D call: TRBD2 (5 bases). The CDR3 runs 15 residues. Germline CDR1 reads MNHEY; CDR2 reads SMNVEV (reference sequence). Between the trimmed V and J ends, which lost 3 bases and 5 bases, there was a span of 13 bases. The CDR3 bases are TGTGCCAGCAGTTTTTGGCCCCGAGGGACCGGGGAGCTGTTTTTT. Translating gives CASSFWPRGTGELFF.

This clone was seen only once. The V gene is TRBV3-1 (or the pseudogene TRBV3-2), the J gene TRBJ1-1, with a weak D call TRBD1 (6 bases). Per the germline V gene, CDR1 is LGHDT and CDR2 is YNNKEL (reference sequence). Trimming shortened V by 4 bases and J by 1 base, and 7 bases separated the two germline ends. CDR3 length: 13 residues. This CDR3 reads CASSRQENTEAFF. CDR3 nucleotides: TGTGCCAGCAGCCGACAGGAGAACACTGAAGCTTTCTTT.

Here the CDR3 DNA reads TGCGCCAGCAGCCCTGGACAGAATCAGCCCCAGCATTTT. Amino acid sequence: CASSPGQNQPQHF. V gene TRBV10-1 combines with J gene TRBJ1-5; perhaps TRBD1 as D (6 bases). The CDR3 sequence is 13 residues long. Trimming pared 6 bases from V and 4 bases from J, leaving 10 bases between. In germline, CDR1 is WNHNN, CDR2 SYGVQD (reference sequence).

The chain carries TRBV19 and TRBJ1-2; D perhaps matches TRBD1 (5 bases). CDR3 length equals 13 residues. Trimming stripped 7 bases from V and 3 bases from J, with 12 bases between. The V gene's germline CDR1 is LNHDA and CDR2 SQIVND (reference sequence). The chain's CDR3 is CASKPTGHYGYTF. For the CDR3, the DNA is TGTGCCAGTAAGCCTACAGGACACTATGGCTACACCTTC.

The chain carries TRBV27 and TRBJ2-5; 7 bases align to TRBD2. Per the germline V gene, CDR1 is MNHEY and CDR2 is SMNVEV (reference sequence). V lost 8 bases to trimming and J lost 6 bases; unmatched junction nucleotides: 9. The CDR3 sequence is 13 residues long. In DNA form, the CDR3 reads TGTGCCAGCGGTTCGGTAGCGGGCCAGACCCAGTACTTC. Translating it yields CASGSVAGQTQYF.

The rearrangement links TRBV24-1 to TRBJ2-5, with 8 bases that match TRBD2. Per the germline V gene, CDR1 is KGHDR and CDR2 is SFDVKD. The CDR3 runs 14 residues. Germline trimming cut 10 bases from V and 4 bases from J; bases unmatched to any gene: 10. CDR3 amino acids: CATQTGTSGETQYF. The CDR3 DNA follows: TGTGCCACTCAGACTGGAACTAGCGGAGAGACCCAGTACTTC.

This chain connects TRBV2 to TRBJ1-2; 7 bases line up with TRBD1. The CDR3 runs 15 residues. The trim removed 7 bases at V and 0 bases at J, leaving 8 bases unmatched. CDR1 and CDR2 from the germline V gene are SNHLY and FYNNEI. The DNA of the CDR3 is TGTGCCAGCACTCGACAGGGCTCCCCTAACTATGGCTACACCTTC. This encodes CASTRQGSPNYGYTF.

This clone was seen just once. The chain links TRBV18 to TRBJ2-7; 7 bases line up with TRBD1. Per germline, CDR1 KGHSH and CDR2 LQKENI. The J segment lost 4 bases and the V segment lost 3 bases, leaving 9 bases of the junction unmatched. The CDR3 runs 15 residues. CDR3 region: CASSPPERQGYEQYF. CDR3 nucleotides: TGTGCCAGCTCACCTCCTGAGAGACAGGGATACGAGCAGTACTTC.

The rearrangement joins TRBV5-1 to TRBJ2-2; TRBD2 is a possible D gene (6 bases). CDR1 is SGHRS and CDR2 is YFSETQ in the germline V gene. V lost 2 bases to trimming and J lost 0 bases, with 11 bases between them. There are 16 residues in the CDR3. The CDR3 DNA sequence: TGCGCCAGCAGCTTTCTTAGCGGAACGAACACCGGGGAGCTGTTTTTT. It specifies CASSFLSGTNTGELFF.

This chain joins TRBV27 and TRBJ2-5, with TRBD1 as a possible D gene (6 bases). The V end was cut by 6 bases, the J end by 5 bases, with 16 bases between. The germline gives CDR1 MNHEY, CDR2 SMNVEV (reference sequence). The CDR3 is made up of 14 amino acids. The CDR3 region has the DNA TGTGCCAGCAGACTCAGGGGATCCGGGGAGACCCAGTACTTC. Encoded protein: CASRLRGSGETQYF.

The chain links TRBV5-1 to TRBJ2-3; 8 bases map to TRBD1. Germline CDR1 reads SGHRS; CDR2 reads YFSETQ. The CDR3 has 15 amino acids. The V segment lost 3 bases and the J segment 10 bases; nucleotides outside the gene matches: 13. The DNA of the CDR3 is TGCGCCAGCAGCTCAGCCATCGGGACAGGTCAATCGCAGTATTTT. It translates to CASSSAIGTGQSQYF.

The V and J genes are TRBV15 and TRBJ2-5; TRBD2 aligns across 10 bases. The germline CDR1 and CDR2 sequences are LNHNV and YYDKDF (reference sequence). The CDR3 length is 14 residues. J was trimmed by 2 bases and V by 6 bases; bases with no gene match: 3. In DNA form, the CDR3 reads TGTGCCACCAGAAAAGCGGGAGGGCAAGAGACCCAGTACTTC. Translated: CATRKAGGQETQYF. The full variable domain, in which reference TRBV15 and TRBJ2-5 provide the parts outside the CDR3, is DAMVIQNPRYQVTQFGKPVTLSCSQTLNHNVMYWYQQKSSQAPKLLFHYYDKDFNNEADTPDNFQSRRPNTSFCFLDIRSPGLGDTAMYLCATRKAGGQETQYFGPGTRLLVL.

This clone was detected only a few times. The CDR3 DNA reads as TGTGCCAGCTCCCCTGGACAGGGGGCGGGCAATCAGCCCCAGCATTTT. Translated: CASSPGQGAGNQPQHF. The chain carries TRBV18 and TRBJ1-5, with TRBD1 identical over 11 bases. Trimming took 6 bases from V and 2 from J; bases not matched to a gene: 6. This CDR3 contains 16 residues. The germline V gene encodes CDR1 KGHSH and CDR2 LQKENI.

This chain joins TRBV5-1 and TRBJ1-4; 7 nucleotides match TRBD1. The ends lost 3 bases at V and 6 bases at J; junction bases unmatched: 5. CDR3 length equals 14 residues. Germline V gene data show CDR1 as SGHRS and CDR2 as YFSETQ. CDR3: CASSYARGDEKLFF. CDR3 DNA: TGCGCCAGCAGCTACGCCAGGGGGGATGAAAAACTGTTTTTT.

The V and J genes are TRBV6-5 and TRBJ2-1; TRBD1 matches 7 bases. V was pared by 8 bases and J by 5 bases, with 12 bases of the junction left unmatched. The CDR3 has 15 amino acids. Germline CDR1 and CDR2: MNHEY and SVGAGI. CDR3 in DNA: TGTGCCAGCGACGGGGCAACAGGGGCTCACAATGAGCAGTTCTTC. Protein sequence: CASDGATGAHNEQFF.

This chain links TRBV30 with TRBJ1-1; TRBD1 might be the D (5 bases). Per germline, CDR1 GTSNPN and CDR2 SVGIG (reference sequence). V lost 3 bases to trimming and J lost 0 bases, with 11 bases between them. The CDR3 loop spans 14 amino acids. CDR3 sequence: CAWRTPTVNTEAFF. DNA of the CDR3: TGTGCCTGGAGAACCCCGACAGTGAACACTGAAGCTTTCTTT.

The CDR3: CASSPAGVDTGELFF. The DNA for the CDR3 is TGTGCCAGCAGCCCTGCAGGGGTTGACACCGGGGAGCTGTTTTTT. V is TRBV7-9 and J is TRBJ2-2; TRBD1 is a possible D gene (6 bases). This CDR3 spans 15 amino acids. The germline gives CDR1 SEHNR, CDR2 FQNEAQ (reference sequence). Trimming removed 5 bases from V and 3 bases from J, with 13 bases in between. Full variable domain (rest looked up from reference TRBV7-9 and TRBJ2-2): DTGVSQNPRHKITKRGQNVTFRCDPISEHNRLYWYRQTLGQGPEFLTYFQNEAQLEKSRLLSDRFSAERPKGSFSTLEIQRTEQGDSAMYLCASSPAGVDTGELFFGEGSRLTVL.

This clone was found a few times. This chain links TRBV7-8 with TRBJ1-2, with D tentatively TRBD1 (6 bases). This CDR3 is built from 14 residues. Germline V gene lookup returns CDR1 SGHVS and CDR2 FQNEAQ. V was trimmed by 5 bases and J by 2 bases, leaving 12 bases between them. The CDR3 DNA reads as TGTGCCAGCAGCGCCAACAGGGCCAACTATGGCTACACCTTC. Amino acid sequence: CASSANRANYGYTF.

This chain joins TRBV4-1 and TRBJ1-3; D not resolved. The CDR3 spans 15 residues. CDR1 and CDR2 from the germline V gene are MGHRA and YSYEKL. V was trimmed by 0 bases and J by 0 bases, leaving 6 bases between them. CDR3 sequence: CASSQDSRSGNTIYF. As DNA, the CDR3 is TGCGCCAGCAGCCAAGATTCGCGCTCTGGAAACACCATATATTTT.